This T cell receptor beta chain was sequenced during a study of CD8 T cells in Susac syndrome. The CDR3 loop spans 17 amino acids. The germline CDR1 and CDR2 sequences are SEHNR and FQNEAQ (reference sequence). Trimming removed 5 bases at V and 2 bases at J, with 21 bases between. After extraction with the RNeasy kit, about 0.5 to 1 ug of the RNA was reverse transcribed using random hexamers. TCRdb re-called the immunoSEQ multiplex PCR reads with MiXCR, one entry per CDR3 protein. The profile shows 50,000 or so distinct CDR3 sequences, 93% of them singletons. CD8+ and CD4+ blood T cells underwent TCR beta sequencing. TEMRA cells were FACS-enriched, with CD8+ and CD4+ T cells isolated negatively.

The TCR comes from a human donor with multiple sclerosis. The sample comprised CD8+ T cells from PBMCs. The chain joins TRBV7-9 to TRBJ1-1; the D gene is possibly TRBD1 (5 bases). CDR3 loop: CASSGTVGPTSNTEAFF. In DNA form, the CDR3 reads TGTGCCAGCAGCGGGACCGTGGGCCCGACATCTAACACTGAAGCTTTCTTT. The full variable domain, in which reference TRBV7-9 and TRBJ1-1 provide the parts outside the CDR3, is DTGVSQNPRHKITKRGQNVTFRCDPISEHNRLYWYRQTLGQGPEFLTYFQNEAQLEKSRLLSDRFSAERPKGSFSTLEIQRTEQGDSAMYLCASSGTVGPTSNTEAFFGQGTRLTVV.